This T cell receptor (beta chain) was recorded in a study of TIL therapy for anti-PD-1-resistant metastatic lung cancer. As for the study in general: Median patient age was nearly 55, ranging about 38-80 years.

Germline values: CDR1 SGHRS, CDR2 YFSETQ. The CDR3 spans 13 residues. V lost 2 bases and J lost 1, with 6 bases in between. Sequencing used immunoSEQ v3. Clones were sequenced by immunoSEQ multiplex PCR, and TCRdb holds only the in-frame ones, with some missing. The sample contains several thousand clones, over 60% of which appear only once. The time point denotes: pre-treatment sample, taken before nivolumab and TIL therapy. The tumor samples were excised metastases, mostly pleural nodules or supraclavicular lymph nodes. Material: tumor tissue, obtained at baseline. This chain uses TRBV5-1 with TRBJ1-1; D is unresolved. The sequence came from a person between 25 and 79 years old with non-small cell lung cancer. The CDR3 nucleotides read TGCGCCAGCAGCTTATTCGGGAACACTGAAGCTTTCTTT. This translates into CASSLFGNTEAFF.